This TCR beta chain was identified in a study of blood T cell repertoires in COVID-19. Libraries were prepared by immunoSEQ multiplex PCR; TCRdb keeps only in-frame clonotypes and omits some of them. This table holds roughly 70,000 clones, over 60% found once. This clone was found once. The specimen was peripheral blood. The receptor's source is a man aged 60-69 years with COVID-19, enrolled during active disease.

CDR3 DNA: TGTGCCAGCAGCCCTACCACGGCGGGAGGGGGGTTCTTC. It specifies CASSPTTAGGGFF. The chain links TRBV11-3 to TRBJ2-1; 9 positions agree with TRBD2. Germline CDR1 is SGHNT and CDR2 is YENEEA. The CDR3 is made up of 13 amino acids. V trimming: 5 bases; J trimming: 15 bases; junction bases outside the gene matches: 11.